This T cell receptor beta chain was observed in a study of T cells after yellow fever vaccination. A universal primer site and UMIs were added as TCR cDNA was made by 5'RACE template switching. TCRdb re-analysed the 5' RACE reads in MiXCR, keeping a single row per CDR3 protein. The sample has about 160,000 distinct CDR3 sequences, approximately 6.8% seen once. The CDR3 loop spans 15 amino acids. V lost 3 bases and J lost 6, with 13 bases in between. CDR1 and CDR2 from the germline V gene are KGHDR and SFDVKD. This clonotype was seen repeatedly, ten times or more. This chain joins TRBV24-1 and TRBJ2-2; D is undetermined. Specimen: CD4+ T cells sorted from PBMCs, collected 4 to 5 days after the first yellow fever vaccination. The sequence came from a man aged 18 to 29 who received the YFV17D yellow fever vaccine. The CDR3 loop is CATSDSGVGAGELFF. CDR3 in DNA: TGTGCCACCAGTGATAGTGGGGTTGGAGCCGGGGAGCTGTTTTTT.